A single sample gave rise to the 31 T cell receptor beta chains below, sequenced in a study of blood T cell repertoires in COVID-19. TCRdb's copy holds only in-frame clones and misses some; the assay was immunoSEQ multiplex PCR. This sample has 130,000 or so clones, with approximately 90% found just once. Sequencing was carried out using peripheral blood. These receptors all come from a woman between 45 and 60 years old with acute or convalescent COVID-19.

This chain connects TRBV24-1 to TRBJ2-2, with D unclear. CDR3 length: 15 residues. Germline-derived CDR1 and CDR2 are KGHDR and SFDVKD. Trimming stripped 2 bases from V and 0 bases from J, with 6 bases between. CDR3 residues: CATSDSTANTGELFF. In nucleotides, the CDR3 is TGTGCCACCAGTGATTCTACAGCGAACACCGGGGAGCTGTTTTTT.

The chain has TRBV30 and TRBJ1-1, with 7 bases that match TRBD1. CDR1 GTSNPN and CDR2 SVGIG come from the germline V gene (reference sequence). This CDR3 region has 13 residues. J lost 5 bases, V lost 5 bases, and 8 bases had no gene match. The CDR3 sequence: CAWGTGDRTEAFF. The CDR3 nucleotides are TGTGCCTGGGGTACAGGGGACCGGACTGAAGCTTTCTTT.

The chain uses TRBV30 and TRBJ1-2, with D hard to call. CDR1 GTSNPN and CDR2 SVGIG come from the germline V gene (reference sequence). The CDR3 runs to 15 residues. The V gene lost 1 base and the J gene lost 4 bases, with 16 bases spanning the gap. The CDR3 sequence is CAWSASAPRGYGYTF. The CDR3, as DNA: TGTGCCTGGAGTGCCTCGGCCCCTCGGGGCTATGGCTACACCTTC. Using reference TRBV30 and TRBJ1-2 for the parts outside the CDR3, the full variable domain is SQTIHQWPATLVQPVGSPLSLECTVEGTSNPNLYWYRQAAGRGLQLLFYSVGIGQISSEVPQNLSASRPQDRQFILSSKKLLLSDSGFYLCAWSASAPRGYGYTFGSGTRLTVV.

The chain has TRBV30 and TRBJ1-4; D is undetermined. V was shortened by 2 bases and J by 3 bases, with 16 bases between the two germline ends. The CDR3 has 16 residues. Germline CDR1 reads GTSNPN; CDR2 reads SVGIG (reference sequence). The CDR3 nucleotides are TGTGCCTGGAGTAGGGCGGAGGTATTAGCTAATGAAAAACTGTTTTTT. Its protein product is CAWSRAEVLANEKLFF.

The chain combines TRBV30 with TRBJ1-2; 7 positions agree with TRBD1. From germline, CDR1 is GTSNPN and CDR2 SVGIG (reference sequence). The trim removed 0 bases at V and 3 bases at J, leaving 4 bases unmatched. CDR3 size: 14 residues. CDR3 DNA sequence: TGTGCCTGGAGTGTGGGACAGATTCACTATGGCTACACCTTC. This codes for CAWSVGQIHYGYTF.

The chain is built from TRBV27 and TRBJ2-1; the match to TRBD2 covers 16 bases. Unmatched junction bases numbered 6, after V lost 1 base and J lost 9 bases. The CDR3 runs to 17 residues. Germline lookup yields CDR1 MNHEY and CDR2 SMNVEV (reference sequence). CDR3 sequence: CASSLFQGLAGGGEQFF. CDR3 coding DNA: TGTGCCAGCAGTTTATTCCAGGGACTAGCGGGAGGGGGTGAGCAGTTCTTC.

The rearrangement joins TRBV25-1 to TRBJ1-6, with a tentative D call TRBD1 (5 bases). V lost 2 bases and J lost 9, with 5 bases in between. Germline V gene sequence: CDR1 MGHDK, CDR2 SYGVNS. CDR3 length equals 12 residues. The CDR3, as DNA: TGTGCCAGCAGTGAACAGGGTTCACCCCTCCACTTT. Translation: CASSEQGSPLHF.

The J gene is TRBJ1-5, the V gene TRBV30; TRBD1 agrees at 11 bases. V shed 6 bases, J shed 0 bases, and the junction held 10 bases outside the gene matches. Germline V lookup: CDR1 GTSNPN, CDR2 SVGIG (reference sequence). The CDR3 consists of 17 residues. The CDR3 nucleotides are TGTGCCTGTAAACCCGGGACAGGGGGTGATAGCAATCAGCCCCAGCATTTT. As protein: CACKPGTGGDSNQPQHF.

The chain has TRBV19 and TRBJ1-3, with TRBD1 as a possible D gene (6 bases). This CDR3 spans 14 amino acids. V was trimmed by 7 bases and J by 7 bases, leaving 17 bases between them. In germline, CDR1 is LNHDA, CDR2 SQIVND (reference sequence). The CDR3 here is CASTENRARNTIYF. For the CDR3, the DNA is TGTGCCAGTACTGAGAACAGGGCACGGAACACCATATATTTT.

The chain recombines TRBV11-2 with TRBJ1-5, with D possibly TRBD1 on 6 matching bases. Trimming removed 3 bases at V and 9 bases at J, with 12 bases between. In germline, CDR1 is SGHAT, CDR2 FQNNGV. This CDR3 spans 13 amino acids. The CDR3 sequence: CASSLQGTRPQHF. Here the CDR3 DNA reads TGTGCCAGCAGCTTGCAGGGGACCCGGCCCCAGCATTTT.

The chain uses TRBV19 and TRBJ1-2; D is uncertain. V lost 0 bases to trimming and J lost 4 bases, with 6 bases between them. The V gene's germline CDR1 is LNHDA and CDR2 SQIVND (reference sequence). The CDR3 has 13 residues. The CDR3 DNA sequence: TGTGCCAGTAGTATAGATCTAAGCTATGGCTACACCTTC. Translating it yields CASSIDLSYGYTF. The full variable domain, in which reference TRBV19 and TRBJ1-2 provide the parts outside the CDR3, is DGGITQSPKYLFRKEGQNVTLSCEQNLNHDAMYWYRQDPGQGLRLIYYSQIVNDFQKGDIAEGYSVSREKKESFPLTVTSAQKNPTAFYLCASSIDLSYGYTFGSGTRLTVV.

J is TRBJ2-1 and V is TRBV6-2 or TRBV6-3, with 7 bases matching TRBD2. The germline CDR1 and CDR2 sequences are MNHEY and SVGEGT. The CDR3 is made up of 14 amino acids. The V segment lost 5 bases and the J segment 6 bases; nucleotides outside the gene matches: 7. As DNA, the CDR3 is TGTGCCAGCAGTCCGAGCGGGATCCCCAATGAGCAGTTCTTC. Amino acid sequence: CASSPSGIPNEQFF.

CDR3 protein: CASLLTGIVSEQFF. The CDR3 nucleotides read TGTGCCAGCCTTTTGACAGGGATTGTCAGTGAGCAGTTCTTC. The gene calls are TRBV5-6 and TRBJ2-1; 7 nucleotides match TRBD1. Looked up from germline, CDR1 is SGHDT and CDR2 is YYEEEE. There are 14 residues in the CDR3. The V and J ends lost 7 bases and 9 bases, in that order; junction bases with no gene match: 13.

The V and J genes are TRBV5-1 and TRBJ1-4; 12 nucleotides line up with TRBD1. The CDR3 totals 16 residues. V was pared by 1 base and J by 8 bases, with 6 bases of the junction left unmatched. Germline V gives CDR1 SGHRS, CDR2 YFSETQ. CDR3 sequence (DNA): TGCGCCAGCAGCTTGACGGGACAGGGGGCGCGAGAAAAACTGTTTTTT. It encodes CASSLTGQGAREKLFF.

The rearrangement joins TRBV11-3 to TRBJ2-3; the D gene is possibly TRBD1 (5 bases). Germline V gives CDR1 SGHNT, CDR2 YENEEA. V lost 3 bases and J lost 3, with 10 bases in between. This CDR3 has 14 residues. CDR3 bases: TGTGCCAGCAGCTTGGGGCTAGTTACAGATACGCAGTATTTT. Protein product: CASSLGLVTDTQYF.

CDR3 coding DNA: TGTGCCAGTAGCCAACAGGGGGCAGGGAACACTGAAGCTTTCTTT. This encodes CASSQQGAGNTEAFF. The gene calls are TRBV19 and TRBJ1-1, with 9 bases lining up with TRBD1. Germline V gene lookup returns CDR1 LNHDA and CDR2 SQIVND (reference sequence). The CDR3 is 15 amino acids. Unmatched junction bases numbered 6, after V lost 6 bases and J lost 1 base.

This chain links TRBV19 with TRBJ1-1; D ambiguous. Germline CDR1 and CDR2: LNHDA and SQIVND (reference sequence). CDR3 size: 16 residues. The V and J ends lost 6 bases and 0 bases respectively, with 17 bases between them. This CDR3 is CASSPDKPGMNTEAFF. CDR3 coding DNA: TGTGCCAGTAGCCCCGACAAGCCCGGGATGAACACTGAAGCTTTCTTT.

This clone was detected only once. The V call is TRBV19, the J call TRBJ2-1; D is unclear. The CDR3 has 12 residues. The germline gives CDR1 LNHDA, CDR2 SQIVND (reference sequence). Trimming pared 8 bases from V and 8 bases from J, leaving 13 bases between. CDR3 loop: CASSFYSHEQFF. In nucleotides, the CDR3 is TGTGCCAGTTCGTTCTATTCCCATGAGCAGTTCTTC.

This chain connects TRBV3-1 (or the pseudogene TRBV3-2) to TRBJ1-1; no clear D gene. The germline V and J ends were trimmed by 0 bases and 1 base, with 9 bases remaining between them. The germline CDR1 and CDR2 sequences are LGHDT and YNNKEL (reference sequence). The CDR3 runs 15 residues. CDR3 coding DNA: TGTGCCAGCAGCCAAGAGATCGGTGGGAACACTGAAGCTTTCTTT. Its translation is CASSQEIGGNTEAFF.

The chain couples TRBV11-3 to TRBJ1-2; TRBD1 agrees at 7 bases. CDR1 is SGHNT and CDR2 is YENEEA in the germline V gene. Trimming removed 5 bases from V and 2 bases from J; junction bases left unmatched: 2. The CDR3 covers 13 residues. CDR3 bases: TGTGCCAGCAGCCAGGGACAGAACTATGGCTACACCTTC. Protein: CASSQGQNYGYTF. The entire variable domain, with the rest obtained from reference TRBV11-3 and TRBJ1-2, is as follows: EAGVVQSPRYKIIEKKQPVAFWCNPISGHNTLYWYLQNLGQGPELLIRYENEEAVDDSQLPKDRFSAERLKGVDSTLKIQPAELGDSAVYLCASSQGQNYGYTFGSGTRLTVV.

This clone was recorded only once. This chain uses TRBV7-9 with TRBJ1-2, with 12 bases aligning to TRBD1. After removal of 5 bases from V and 0 bases from J, the junction contained 13 bases not matched to a gene. The CDR3 is made up of 19 amino acids. Germline values: CDR1 SEHNR, CDR2 FQNEAQ (reference sequence). This CDR3 is CASSPGTGGSFGANYGYTF. CDR3 in DNA: TGTGCCAGCAGCCCCGGGACAGGGGGCTCCTTCGGGGCTAACTATGGCTACACCTTC.

V and J are TRBV11-2 and TRBJ1-3; possible D gene TRBD1, 5 bases. With 5 bases removed from V and 0 bases from J, the gap between germline ends came to 14 bases. CDR1 SGHAT and CDR2 FQNNGV come from the germline V gene. The CDR3 has 16 amino acids. Here the CDR3 reads CASSLNQGSSGNTIYF. CDR3 in DNA: TGTGCCAGCAGCCTAAACCAGGGCAGCTCTGGAAACACCATATATTTT.

The rearrangement joins TRBV18 to TRBJ1-1, with D possibly matching TRBD1 (5 bases). The CDR3 runs to 14 residues. Germline V gene sequence: CDR1 KGHSH, CDR2 LQKENI. V was clipped by 3 bases and J by 1 base, with 9 bases between them. This CDR3 is CASSPGLTNTEAFF. In DNA, the CDR3 is TGTGCCAGCTCACCGGGACTCACGAACACTGAAGCTTTCTTT. The variable domain in full, completed from reference TRBV18 and TRBJ1-1, reads NAGVMQNPRHLVRRRGQEARLRCSPMKGHSHVYWYRQLPEEGLKFMVYLQKENIIDESGMPKERFSAEFPKEGPSILRIQQVVRGDSAAYFCASSPGLTNTEAFFGQGTRLTVV.

The chain recombines TRBV5-4 with TRBJ1-1; D might be TRBD1 (6 bases). Germline V CDR1 and CDR2: SGHNT, YYREEE (reference sequence). V lost 0 bases, J lost 0 bases, and 6 bases lay in between. The CDR3 is 14 residues long. The CDR3 sequence: CASSLGQVNTEAFF. The CDR3 region has the DNA TGTGCCAGCAGCTTGGGACAGGTGAACACTGAAGCTTTCTTT.

The rearrangement links TRBV7-9 to TRBJ2-3; 12 nucleotides line up with TRBD1. CDR1 SEHNR and CDR2 FQNEAQ come from the germline V gene (reference sequence). This CDR3 has 15 residues. The V gene end was trimmed by 3 bases and the J gene end by 6 bases; junction bases not matched to a gene: 4. CDR3 DNA: TGTGCCAGCAGCTTGGGACAGGGGGCTTGGGATACGCAGTATTTT. It translates to CASSLGQGAWDTQYF.

The rearrangement joins TRBV5-6 to TRBJ1-1, with 7 positions matching TRBD1. This CDR3 has 13 amino acids. Germline CDR1 is SGHDT and CDR2 is YYEEEE. J lost 7 bases, V lost 4 bases, and 7 bases had no gene match. The CDR3 DNA reads as TGTGCCAGCAGCCCCGGGACAGACCTTGAAGCTTTCTTT. Amino acids: CASSPGTDLEAFF.

The chain couples TRBV2 to TRBJ1-4; the D gene is possibly TRBD1 (5 bases). Germline assignment: CDR1 SNHLY and CDR2 FYNNEI. V shed 2 bases and J shed 8 bases, with 6 bases lying between them. The CDR3 contains 12 residues. The chain's CDR3 is CASSEPGEKLFF. CDR3 in DNA: TGTGCCAGCAGTGAACCAGGGGAAAAACTGTTTTTT.

This chain connects TRBV4-2 to TRBJ1-6; 10 bases are a match to TRBD1. The germline gives CDR1 LGHNA, CDR2 YNFKEQ. The CDR3 totals 20 residues. Losses at the gene ends were 3 bases for V and 0 bases for J; bases not matched to a gene: 11. The CDR3 is CASSHYYAGTGDSYNSPLHF. In DNA form, the CDR3 reads TGTGCCAGCAGCCATTATTACGCCGGGACAGGGGACTCCTATAATTCACCCCTCCACTTT.

V usage is TRBV7-2 and J usage is TRBJ1-2; D is ambiguous. CDR1 is SGHTA, CDR2 FQGNSA, per germline. V was pared by 5 bases and J by 6 bases, with 19 bases between. The CDR3 length is 15 residues. The CDR3 here is CASSQSPGFMDGYTF. CDR3 sequence (DNA): TGTGCCAGCAGCCAAAGCCCAGGCTTTATGGATGGCTACACCTTC.

This sequence joins TRBV3-1 (or the pseudogene TRBV3-2) and TRBJ2-3; 7 bases line up with TRBD2. The ends lost 3 bases at V and 3 bases at J; junction bases unmatched: 9. The CDR3 has 16 residues. Germline V gives CDR1 LGHDT, CDR2 YNNKEL (reference sequence). CDR3 amino acids: CASSQEGRERTDTQYF. The CDR3 DNA reads TGTGCCAGCAGCCAGGAAGGGCGGGAGAGAACAGATACGCAGTATTTT.

The chain joins TRBV29-1 to TRBJ1-3; D is undetermined. CDR3 length: 13 residues. Germline-derived CDR1 and CDR2 are SQVTM and ANQGSEA. V lost 0 bases to trimming and J lost 4 bases, with 7 bases between them. The chain's CDR3 is CSVEDPRGNTIYF. The CDR3 coding sequence is TGCAGCGTTGAAGATCCCAGGGGAAACACCATATATTTT.